Below, 26 T cell receptor beta chains from the same sample are listed, as sequenced in a study of CD8 T cells in ankylosing spondylitis. From the 5' RACE reads, TCRdb called clonotypes with MiXCR, one entry per CDR3 protein. Of about 340,000 distinct CDR3 sequences listed, around 15% are singletons. The source material was blood, either unsorted or a sorted T cell fraction (not recorded which). The receptors were sampled from a male donor with ankylosing spondylitis or in good health (not recorded which).

This clonotype was seen more than once but under ten times. V and J are TRBV10-3 and TRBJ2-5; 10 nucleotides line up with TRBD1. V gave up 6 bases and J gave up 5 bases; unmatched junction bases: 3. The germline V gene encodes CDR1 ENHRY and CDR2 SYGVKD. This CDR3 has 13 residues. The CDR3 bases are TGTGCCATCAGCCCGACAGGGGGCGAGACCCAGTACTTC. Its translation: CAISPTGGETQYF.

This clonotype was seen at least ten times. The J gene is TRBJ2-4, the V gene TRBV7-6; 12 bases map to TRBD2. The CDR3 extends over 18 amino acids. The V gene's germline CDR1 is SGHVS and CDR2 FNYEAQ. J was trimmed by 5 bases and V by 5 bases; bases with no gene match: 13. In nucleotides, the CDR3 is TGTGCCAGCAGCCCCAGACTAGCGGGAGTCTTTAGTGAAAACATTCAGTACTTC. It codes for CASSPRLAGVFSENIQYF. Filled out from reference TRBV7-6 and TRBJ2-4, the complete variable domain reads GAGVSQSPRYKVTKRGQDVALRCDPISGHVSLYWYRQALGQGPEFLTYFNYEAQQDKSGLPNDRFSAERPEGSISTLTIQRTEQRDSAMYRCASSPRLAGVFSENIQYFGAGTRLSVL.

This clonotype has at least ten counts. The gene calls are TRBV12-3 or TRBV12-4 and TRBJ1-1; D uncertain. The germline V and J ends were trimmed by 5 bases and 1 base, with 17 bases remaining between them. This CDR3 is 16 amino acids long. In nucleotides, the CDR3 is TGTGCCAGCAGTACCACTGGTGGCACGGGGAACACTGAAGCTTTCTTT. Amino acids: CASSTTGGTGNTEAFF.

This clonotype has ten or more counts. Compared with germline, one end of the junction differs, possibly owing to a read error. In nucleotides, the CDR3 is TGTGCCAGCAGCCGAGACAACTACGAGCAGTACTTC. Amino acid sequence: CASSRDNYEQYF. This chain links TRBV5-1 with TRBJ2-7; D unclear. Germline lookup yields CDR1 SGHRS and CDR2 YFSETQ. The CDR3 spans 12 residues.

V is TRBV10-2 and J is TRBJ2-7; no reliable D call. The length of the CDR3 is 11 residues. CDR1 is WSHSY and CDR2 is SAAADI in the germline V gene. Trimming pared 2 bases from V and 8 bases from J, leaving 7 bases between. The CDR3 DNA follows: TGCGCCAGCAGTGAGCAAAGGAAGCAGTACTTC. Its translation: CASSEQRKQYF.

There are many counts of this clonotype. The V and J genes are TRBV30 and TRBJ1-6; D ambiguous. The CDR3 sequence is 12 residues long. Trimming removed 5 bases at V and 7 bases at J, with 9 bases between. Germline CDR1 and CDR2: GTSNPN and SVGIG (reference sequence). The CDR3 region is CAWGRGNSPLHF. CDR3 in DNA: TGTGCCTGGGGTCGTGGAAATTCACCCCTCCACTTT.

This clonotype was counted many times. The gene calls are TRBV11-2 and TRBJ2-1; 12 bases align to TRBD2. The CDR3 loop spans 21 amino acids. CDR1 is SGHAT and CDR2 is FQNNGV in the germline V gene. J lost 0 bases, V lost 2 bases, and 14 bases had no gene match. CDR3 region: CASSLFSSGRALYSSYNEQFF. CDR3 bases: TGTGCCAGCAGCTTATTTTCTAGCGGGAGGGCCCTCTATAGCTCCTACAATGAGCAGTTCTTC.

This clonotype was seen only a few times. The rearrangement links TRBV6-5 to TRBJ2-2; no clear D gene. The CDR3 length is 15 residues. The germline gives CDR1 MNHEY, CDR2 SVGAGI. The V end lost 4 bases, the J end lost 0 bases, and 9 bases lay between the germline ends. CDR3 in amino acids: CASSFGNANTGELFF. In DNA form, the CDR3 reads TGTGCCAGCAGTTTCGGCAACGCGAACACCGGGGAGCTGTTTTTT.

The V gene is TRBV30, the J gene TRBJ2-7, with D perhaps matching TRBD1 or TRBD2 (5 bases each). Germline values: CDR1 GTSNPN, CDR2 SVGIG (reference sequence). This CDR3 region has 11 residues. V was trimmed by 4 bases and J by 10 bases, leaving 14 bases between them. The CDR3 DNA reads as TGTGCCTGGACCTCCAGGGACCGTCAGTACTTC. It translates to CAWTSRDRQYF. The whole variable domain, filled in from reference TRBV30 and TRBJ2-7, reads SQTIHQWPATLVQPVGSPLSLECTVEGTSNPNLYWYRQAAGRGLQLLFYSVGIGQISSEVPQNLSASRPQDRQFILSSKKLLLSDSGFYLCAWTSRDRQYFGPGTRLTVT.

This rearrangement joins TRBV5-1 to TRBJ2-2; no clear D gene. The CDR3 spans 15 residues. Between the trimmed V and J ends, which lost 4 bases and 7 bases, there was a span of 17 bases. The germline V gene encodes CDR1 SGHRS and CDR2 YFSETQ. The CDR3 sequence is CASSEASFQVGELFF. The CDR3 DNA follows: TGCGCCAGCAGCGAAGCCTCTTTCCAGGTCGGGGAGCTGTTTTTT.

In its sample, this clonotype was seen a few times. V is TRBV12-3 or TRBV12-4 and J is TRBJ1-2, with no clear D. Trimming stripped 4 bases from V and 8 bases from J, with 14 bases between. The CDR3 is made up of 13 amino acids. The CDR3 DNA reads TGTGCCAGCAGTTCCGAACGTCAGAGAGGCTACACCTTC. Its translation: CASSSERQRGYTF.

This chain uses TRBV5-1 with TRBJ2-4; tentative D call: TRBD2 (6 bases). Germline V gives CDR1 SGHRS, CDR2 YFSETQ. Trimming stripped 2 bases from V and 5 bases from J, with 17 bases between. The CDR3 totals 16 residues. CDR3 amino acids: CASSLRWGPGENIQYF. As DNA, the CDR3 is TGCGCCAGCAGCTTAAGATGGGGACCGGGAGAAAACATTCAGTACTTC.

The chain uses TRBV3-1 and TRBJ2-7; unclear D gene. Germline lookup yields CDR1 LGHDT and CDR2 YNNKEL (reference sequence). V was pared by 0 bases and J by 3 bases, with 12 bases between. The length of the CDR3 is 15 residues. The CDR3 reads CASSQELASNYEQYF. DNA for the CDR3: TGTGCCAGCAGCCAAGAATTGGCCTCGAACTACGAGCAGTACTTC.

The chain links TRBV7-9 to TRBJ2-3; 8 bases line up with TRBD2. The CDR3 contains 17 residues. In germline, CDR1 is SEHNR, CDR2 FQNEAQ (reference sequence). V was pared by 0 bases and J by 3 bases, with 8 bases of the junction left unmatched. In DNA form, the CDR3 reads TGTGCCAGCAGCTTAGCAGCTAGCGGGTTAGGGACAGATACGCAGTATTTT. Encoded protein: CASSLAASGLGTDTQYF.

The chain uses TRBV5-6 and TRBJ2-7, with a tentative D call TRBD2 (6 bases). This CDR3 region has 13 residues. Trimming took 8 bases from V and 3 from J, leaving 15 bases between them. Germline lookup yields CDR1 SGHDT and CDR2 YYEEEE. As DNA, the CDR3 is TGTGCCAGTCGGGGACTCCGGGGCTACGAGCAGTACTTC. Encoded protein: CASRGLRGYEQYF.

In this sample, this clonotype turned up a few times. DNA of the CDR3: TGTGCCAGCAGCTCTTTCCGGGGCTCCTACGAGCAGTACTTC. It yields the protein CASSSFRGSYEQYF. The rearrangement links TRBV12-3 or TRBV12-4 to TRBJ2-7, with D perhaps matching TRBD2 (5 bases). The germline V and J ends were trimmed by 6 bases and 0 bases, with 12 bases remaining between them. This CDR3 region has 14 residues.

The rearrangement links TRBV2 to TRBJ2-7; possible D gene TRBD1, 5 bases. V was trimmed by 4 bases and J by 4 bases, leaving 14 bases between them. This CDR3 region has 14 residues. The V gene's germline CDR1 is SNHLY and CDR2 FYNNEI. Written as DNA, the CDR3 is TGTGCCAGCAGTGGGGTAAGGGGATGGTACGAGCAGTACTTC. It encodes CASSGVRGWYEQYF.

The CDR3 loop is CASSLGGSTRLRDTQYF. In DNA, the CDR3 is TGTGCCAGCAGTTTAGGCGGTAGCACAAGATTAAGGGATACGCAGTATTTT. This rearrangement joins TRBV12-3 or TRBV12-4 to TRBJ2-3; D gene unclear. CDR3 size: 17 residues. The V and J ends lost 1 base and 6 bases respectively, with 20 bases between them.

This clonotype came up a few times. The V gene is TRBV3-1, the J gene TRBJ2-7; D not resolved. The CDR3 has 13 amino acids. The ends were cut back, 0 bases at V and 9 bases at J, with 12 bases in the middle. Germline V gene lookup returns CDR1 LGHDT and CDR2 YNNKEL (reference sequence). The CDR3 protein is CASSQDRSTWQYF. The CDR3 nucleotides are TGTGCCAGCAGCCAAGATAGGTCAACTTGGCAGTACTTC.

This clonotype was detected many times. V usage is TRBV7-2 and J usage is TRBJ2-7; 9 bases are shared with TRBD1. The germline V gene has CDR1 SGHTA and CDR2 FQGNSA. J lost 3 bases, V lost 4 bases, and 7 bases had no gene match. The CDR3 has 15 amino acids. CDR3 residues: CASSSLDRGIYEQYF. Written as DNA, the CDR3 is TGTGCCAGCAGCTCCCTGGACAGGGGTATCTACGAGCAGTACTTC.

The gene calls are TRBV7-9 and TRBJ1-1; D is unclear. CDR1 and CDR2 from the germline V gene are SEHNR and FQNEAQ (reference sequence). This CDR3 has 14 residues. V was pared by 1 base and J by 1 base, with 7 bases between. As DNA, the CDR3 is TGTGCCAGCAGCTTAGAAGCCCAGAACACTGAAGCTTTCTTT. This sequence encodes CASSLEAQNTEAFF.

The rearrangement uses TRBV11-1 and TRBJ1-4, with 8 bases aligning to TRBD1. The CDR3 sequence is 18 residues long. The J segment lost 3 bases and the V segment lost 5 bases, leaving 14 bases of the junction unmatched. From germline, CDR1 is SGHAT and CDR2 FQDESV (reference sequence). The CDR3 sequence: CASSGRGQGTAANEKLFF. CDR3 DNA sequence: TGTGCCAGCAGCGGGCGAGGACAGGGTACGGCGGCTAATGAAAAACTGTTTTTT.

Only a few counts were recorded for this clonotype. The chain joins TRBV3-1 to TRBJ2-7; 7 nucleotides match TRBD2. Trimming removed 0 bases from V and 0 bases from J; junction bases left unmatched: 5. Germline V gene sequence: CDR1 LGHDT, CDR2 YNNKEL (reference sequence). The CDR3 totals 16 residues. The CDR3 protein is CASSQDWRGTSYEQYF. Here the CDR3 DNA reads TGTGCCAGCAGCCAAGATTGGCGGGGGACCTCCTACGAGCAGTACTTC.

The chain has TRBV29-1 and TRBJ1-1; possibly TRBD1 for D (6 bases). Germline V gives CDR1 SQVTM, CDR2 ANQGSEA. V lost 6 bases and J 4 bases, leaving 18 bases between the germline ends. The CDR3 runs 14 residues. For the CDR3, the DNA is TGCAGCGTGGTGGGGGGGACATCGTCCACTGAAGCTTTCTTT. Amino acid sequence: CSVVGGTSSTEAFF.

J is TRBJ2-5 and V is TRBV29-1, with a possible D match to TRBD2 (5 bases). The CDR3 length is 15 residues. V was cut by 7 bases and J by 4 bases, with 22 bases left in between. CDR1 is SQVTM and CDR2 is ANQGSEA in the germline V gene. As DNA, the CDR3 is TGCAGCGCTCAAGCCGGGCCTGGGAGAGGAGAGACCCAGTACTTC. Its translation is CSAQAGPGRGETQYF.

In this sample, this clonotype turned up a few times. The chain recombines TRBV5-1 with TRBJ1-2; D unclear. Looked up from germline, CDR1 is SGHRS and CDR2 is YFSETQ. V lost 5 bases and J lost 1, with 12 bases in between. The CDR3 runs to 14 residues. The CDR3, as DNA: TGCGCCAGCAGTCCATGGACGGATAACTATGGCTACACCTTC. Encoded protein: CASSPWTDNYGYTF.